One sample yielded the 31 T cell receptor beta chains listed below, sequenced in a study of T cell responses to AZD1222 COVID-19 vaccine. Repertoires were generated with immunoSEQ multiplex PCR, while TCRdb's copy carries only in-frame clones and drops some. The sample holds around 170,000 clones; just over 90% are singletons and the top ten take over 1.2%. Source: peripheral blood, taken on day 0 of AZD1222 vaccination. All receptors derive from an adult in good health.

The V call is TRBV28, the J call TRBJ2-5; 9 nucleotides match TRBD2. The V and J ends lost 5 bases and 5 bases, in that order; junction bases with no gene match: 6. Per the germline V gene, CDR1 is MDHEN and CDR2 is SYDVKM. This CDR3 region has 14 residues. DNA for the CDR3: TGTGCCAGCAGTGGCGGGGGGGCAACGGAGACCCAGTACTTC. Translating gives CASSGGGATETQYF.

This clone was recorded a few times. V is TRBV5-6 and J is TRBJ2-2; tentatively, D is TRBD1 (5 bases). CDR1 is SGHDT, CDR2 YYEEEE, per germline. The CDR3 runs to 16 residues. The V end lost 9 bases, the J end lost 0 bases, and 18 bases lay between the germline ends. The CDR3 DNA follows: TGTGCCACCTCGATGGGGCAGAACGCGAACACCGGGGAGCTGTTTTTT. Protein sequence: CATSMGQNANTGELFF.

V is TRBV19 and J is TRBJ1-2, with a possible D match to TRBD1 (5 bases). Germline V gene data show CDR1 as LNHDA and CDR2 as SQIVND (reference sequence). The CDR3 sequence is 14 residues long. The ends were cut back, 6 bases at V and 7 bases at J, with 18 bases in the middle. CDR3 amino acids: CASRAGGAHVGYTF. DNA of the CDR3: TGTGCCAGTAGGGCGGGTGGGGCCCACGTTGGCTACACCTTC.

This chain uses TRBV11-2 with TRBJ1-1; D is perhaps TRBD1 (5 bases). Germline lookup yields CDR1 SGHAT and CDR2 FQNNGV. This CDR3 spans 13 amino acids. With 5 bases removed from V and 4 bases from J, the gap between germline ends came to 11 bases. CDR3 sequence (DNA): TGTGCCAGCAGCCCGGTTGGGGGCACTGAAGCTTTCTTT. This translates into CASSPVGGTEAFF.

The genes are TRBV7-3 and TRBJ2-7; possible D gene TRBD2, 7 bases. V lost 6 bases to trimming and J lost 6 bases, with 15 bases between them. Looked up from germline, CDR1 is SGHTA and CDR2 is FQGTGA. This CDR3 is built from 13 residues. The CDR3 DNA sequence: TGTGCCAGCAGTCCCACGAGGGGGGGCGAGCAGTACTTC. Residues: CASSPTRGGEQYF.

This clone turned up a few times. The rearrangement joins TRBV28 to TRBJ1-1; D perhaps matches TRBD1 (5 bases). Per germline, CDR1 MDHEN and CDR2 SYDVKM. The V end lost 6 bases, the J end lost 7 bases, and 15 bases lay between the germline ends. The CDR3 has 13 amino acids. The CDR3 sequence: CASRTPGTIEAFF. In DNA form, the CDR3 reads TGTGCCAGCAGGACCCCAGGGACGATTGAAGCTTTCTTT. Looking up the rest from reference TRBV28 and TRBJ1-1 gives the full variable domain: DVKVTQSSRYLVKRTGEKVFLECVQDMDHENMFWYRQDPGLGLRLIYFSYDVKMKEKGDIPEGYSVSREKKERFSLILESASTNQTSMYLCASRTPGTIEAFFGQGTRLTVV.

V and J are TRBV27 and TRBJ2-6, with 9 nucleotides matching TRBD1. The junction had 7 bases not matched to a gene; V was cut back by 6 bases and J by 1 base. CDR1 MNHEY and CDR2 SMNVEV come from the germline V gene (reference sequence). This CDR3 is 17 amino acids long. CDR3 region: CASRGRDRASGANVLTF. The DNA for the CDR3 is TGTGCCAGCAGGGGTCGGGACAGGGCATCTGGGGCCAACGTCCTGACTTTC.

This clone was recorded once. The CDR3 DNA is TGTGCCAGCAGTTTAACGTACGAGCAGTACTTC. This codes for CASSLTYEQYF. The chain employs TRBV12-3 or TRBV12-4 and TRBJ2-7; no firm D call. The ends were cut back, 2 bases at V and 4 bases at J, with 3 bases in the middle. The CDR3 is 11 amino acids.

The chain combines TRBV6-5 with TRBJ1-2, with a tentative D call TRBD1 (5 bases). The length of the CDR3 is 15 residues. Germline V lookup: CDR1 MNHEY, CDR2 SVGAGI. Trimming stripped 0 bases from V and 8 bases from J, with 16 bases between. The CDR3 is CASSYSSGAGRGYTF. The CDR3 DNA sequence: TGTGCCAGCAGTTACTCCTCCGGAGCAGGGCGAGGCTACACCTTC.

This clone was seen once. The chain joins TRBV29-1 to TRBJ1-2; possible D gene TRBD1, 5 bases. The CDR3 length is 12 residues. CDR1 is SQVTM and CDR2 is ANQGSEA in the germline V gene. The ends were cut back, 5 bases at V and 2 bases at J, with 9 bases in the middle. The CDR3 region has the DNA TGCAGCGTTCTGGGGCTGAACTATGGCTACACCTTC. This translates into CSVLGLNYGYTF.

This clone has just one count. The genes are TRBV5-1 and TRBJ1-1; possible D gene TRBD1, 5 bases. The V gene lost 4 bases and the J gene lost 1 base, with 11 bases spanning the gap. The CDR3 extends over 14 amino acids. Germline V CDR1 and CDR2: SGHRS, YFSETQ. CDR3 nucleotide sequence: TGCGCCAGCAGCGGGGCACTAGGGAACACTGAAGCTTTCTTT. Residues: CASSGALGNTEAFF.

The V call is TRBV4-1, the J call TRBJ2-5; perhaps D is TRBD1 or TRBD2 (5 bases each). Germline CDR1 and CDR2: MGHRA and YSYEKL. The CDR3 length is 17 residues. The V end was cut by 0 bases, the J end by 2 bases, with 16 bases between. Here the CDR3 reads CASSQEAAVGVQETQYF. Written as DNA, the CDR3 is TGCGCCAGCAGCCAAGAAGCAGCTGTGGGGGTTCAAGAGACCCAGTACTTC.

This clone was detected once. J is TRBJ1-5 and V is TRBV19, with D possibly being TRBD1 (5 bases). CDR3 size: 13 residues. The germline V gene encodes CDR1 LNHDA and CDR2 SQIVND (reference sequence). Trimming left V 5 bases short and J 5 bases short, with 10 bases between. The CDR3 loop is CASSPQGYQPQHF. CDR3 DNA sequence: TGTGCCAGTAGTCCTCAGGGTTATCAGCCCCAGCATTTT.

The V call is TRBV7-6, the J call TRBJ2-1; D unresolved. From germline, CDR1 is SGHVS and CDR2 FNYEAQ. The CDR3 totals 16 residues. The germline V and J ends were trimmed by 5 bases and 2 bases, with 16 bases remaining between them. The CDR3 DNA reads as TGTGCCAGCAGCCGCTCTCTGTTAGGGCCCTACAATGAGCAGTTCTTC. Translation: CASSRSLLGPYNEQFF.

The chain recombines TRBV6-4 with TRBJ1-6, with 7 bases that match TRBD1. The CDR3 has 15 residues. Trimming cost V 2 bases and J 7 bases; bases outside gene matches: 5. Per the germline V gene, CDR1 is MRHNA and CDR2 is SNTAGT. The CDR3 bases are TGTGCCAGCAGTGACGATGCAGGGGGGAATTCACCCCTCCACTTT. Translation: CASSDDAGGNSPLHF.

CDR3 DNA sequence: TGTGCCACCAGTGATTTTCAGCACACCATATATTTT. Amino acids: CATSDFQHTIYF. J is TRBJ1-3 and V is TRBV24-1; D is unclear. V lost 1 base, J lost 8 bases, and 5 bases lay in between. Germline values: CDR1 KGHDR, CDR2 SFDVKD. The CDR3 covers 12 residues.

The chain couples TRBV28 to TRBJ1-4; D remains ambiguous. CDR3 length: 16 amino acids. Germline loops: CDR1 MDHEN, CDR2 SYDVKM. V was clipped by 6 bases and J by 0 bases, with 14 bases between them. CDR3 sequence reads: CASRRTFFATNEKLFF. The CDR3 nucleotides are TGTGCCAGCAGGCGAACCTTCTTTGCAACTAATGAAAAACTGTTTTTT.

This chain uses TRBV6-5 with TRBJ1-6, with D uncertain. V was pared by 6 bases and J by 2 bases, with 8 bases between. Germline CDR1 and CDR2: MNHEY and SVGAGI. The CDR3 has 14 amino acids. CDR3 nucleotide sequence: TGTGCCAGCAGACGGGAAGCCTATAATTCACCCCTCCACTTT. Translating it yields CASRREAYNSPLHF.

The rearrangement links TRBV5-1 to TRBJ1-5; 7 bases agree with TRBD1. The CDR3 is 15 residues long. V lost 4 bases to trimming and J lost 1 base; unmatched junction nucleotides: 5. CDR1 is SGHRS, CDR2 YFSETQ, per germline. DNA of the CDR3: TGCGCCAGCAGCGTGACAGGGTTGAGCAATCAGCCCCAGCATTTT. Amino acid sequence: CASSVTGLSNQPQHF.

The chain couples TRBV25-1 to TRBJ1-6; D perhaps matches TRBD1 (5 bases). Trimming took off 6 bases at V and 3 bases at J, with 6 bases between the two ends. The germline CDR1 and CDR2 sequences are MGHDK and SYGVNS. The CDR3 loop spans 13 amino acids. The DNA of the CDR3 is TGTGCCAGCAGACAGGTCTATAATTCACCCCTCCACTTT. Protein: CASRQVYNSPLHF.

CDR3 nucleotide sequence: TGTGCCAGCAGCCCCGCGGGGGGGCCTATAGGGGAACTGTTTTTT. This gives the protein CASSPAGGPIGELFF. V usage is TRBV4-2 and J usage is TRBJ1-4; weak D call: TRBD1 (6 bases). The CDR3 spans 15 residues. Germline V lookup: CDR1 LGHNA, CDR2 YNFKEQ. V shed 4 bases and J shed 12 bases, with 21 bases lying between them.

The chain combines TRBV7-2 with TRBJ2-1, with TRBD2 matching over 8 bases. V lost 4 bases and J lost 5; bases outside the gene matches: 10. This CDR3 has 16 residues. In germline, CDR1 is SGHTA, CDR2 FQGNSA. Written as DNA, the CDR3 is TGTGCCAGCAGCTCCTGGAGAGCGGGGGTAAACAATGAGCAGTTCTTC. Encoded protein: CASSSWRAGVNNEQFF. Variable domain in full (rest from reference TRBV7-2 and TRBJ2-1): GAGVSQSPSNKVTEKGKDVELRCDPISGHTALYWYRQSLGQGLEFLIYFQGNSAPDKSGLPSDRFSAERTGGSVSTLTIQRTQQEDSAVYLCASSSWRAGVNNEQFFGPGTRLTVL.

V is TRBV6-5 and J is TRBJ1-3; D gene uncertain. CDR1 and CDR2 (germline): MNHEY, SVGAGI. The CDR3 loop spans 15 amino acids. Trimming removed 0 bases from V and 5 bases from J, with 11 bases in between. CDR3 protein: CASSYSRGLRNTIYF. CDR3 nucleotide sequence: TGTGCCAGCAGTTACTCGCGGGGTTTGAGAAACACCATATATTTT.

The CDR3 DNA follows: TGTGCCAGCAGCCAAGATCTGGGGGGGTGGGATAATGAAAAACTGTTTTTT. As protein: CASSQDLGGWDNEKLFF. The chain combines TRBV4-2 with TRBJ1-4; D perhaps matches TRBD1 (5 bases). Germline V gives CDR1 LGHNA, CDR2 YNFKEQ. Trimming removed 0 bases from V and 4 bases from J, with 15 bases in between. CDR3 length equals 17 residues.

V gene TRBV13 combines with J gene TRBJ1-4; 9 bases match TRBD1. CDR3 length: 17 amino acids. V shed 3 bases, J shed 1 base, and the junction held 6 bases outside the gene matches. In germline, CDR1 is PRHDT, CDR2 FYEKMQ (reference sequence). The chain's CDR3 is CASSFWTGEGTNEKLFF. For the CDR3, the DNA is TGTGCCAGCAGCTTCTGGACAGGGGAGGGAACTAATGAAAAACTGTTTTTT.

The genes are TRBV4-1 and TRBJ1-1; a weak D match, TRBD1 (6 bases). CDR3 length: 12 residues. Trimming took off 4 bases at V and 10 bases at J, with 13 bases between the two ends. Germline loops: CDR1 MGHRA, CDR2 YSYEKL. The CDR3 is CASSPTGGRAFF. DNA for the CDR3: TGCGCCAGCAGCCCAACGGGGGGGCGAGCTTTCTTT.

Only a few counts were recorded for this clone. The V gene is TRBV19, the J gene TRBJ2-1, with TRBD1 matching over 7 bases. The V gene's germline CDR1 is LNHDA and CDR2 SQIVND (reference sequence). With V trimmed by 9 bases and J by 9 bases, 8 bases remained unmatched. CDR3 length equals 12 residues. This CDR3 reads CASKEGAGEQFF. For the CDR3, the DNA is TGTGCCAGCAAAGAGGGGGCTGGTGAGCAGTTCTTC.

The J gene is TRBJ2-1, the V gene TRBV9; D call uncertain. This CDR3 is 15 amino acids long. Germline V gene sequence: CDR1 SGDLS, CDR2 YYNGEE. Trimming stripped 5 bases from V and 1 base from J, with 13 bases between. Here the CDR3 reads CASSVDPVSYNEQFF. The CDR3 region has the DNA TGTGCCAGCAGTGTCGACCCAGTATCCTACAATGAGCAGTTCTTC.

The chain employs TRBV28 and TRBJ1-1; TRBD1 matches at 12 bases. Germline values: CDR1 MDHEN, CDR2 SYDVKM. Germline trimming cut 6 bases from V and 7 bases from J; bases unmatched to any gene: 9. The length of the CDR3 is 15 residues. Here the CDR3 DNA reads TGTGCCAGCAGCTCCGGGACAGGGGGCTCGGGTGAAGCTTTCTTT. It translates to CASSSGTGGSGEAFF.

Here the CDR3 reads CASSYRTDPPLYSNQPQHF. The CDR3 DNA sequence: TGCGCCAGCAGCTACCGGACAGATCCACCTTTATATAGCAATCAGCCCCAGCATTTT. This rearrangement joins TRBV5-1 to TRBJ1-5; a weak D match, TRBD1 (6 bases). Trimming cost V 3 bases and J 0 bases, with 22 bases left between them. CDR3 length: 19 amino acids. Germline assignment: CDR1 SGHRS and CDR2 YFSETQ.

The rearrangement joins TRBV5-1 to TRBJ2-7; 8 nucleotides match TRBD2. Losses at the gene ends were 4 bases for V and 7 bases for J; bases not matched to a gene: 13. The CDR3 loop spans 15 amino acids. Germline assignment: CDR1 SGHRS and CDR2 YFSETQ. In DNA form, the CDR3 reads TGCGCCAGCAGCCTAACAACGGGGGGGCCGCGAGAGCAGTACTTC. Translation gives CASSLTTGGPREQYF.